Below, 8 T cell receptor beta chains from the same sample are listed, as sequenced in a study of identical twins. TCRdb processed the 5' RACE reads anew with MiXCR; each CDR3 protein has one entry. The sample yields 230,000 or so distinct CDR3 sequences, approximately 8.3% seen once. The data also belong to a second study, concerning yellow fever vaccine responses in identical twins.

The sequencing sample was made of CD8+ T cells sorted from blood. These receptors all stem from a woman between 18 and 29 years old in good health.

This clonotype was seen repeatedly, ten times or more. This chain joins TRBV2 and TRBJ2-5; 10 nucleotides line up with TRBD2. The CDR3 length is 15 residues. Trimming cost V 3 bases and J 2 bases; bases outside gene matches: 3. Looked up from germline, CDR1 is SNHLY and CDR2 is FYNNEI. The CDR3 here is CASSEWTSGQETQYF. The CDR3 DNA sequence: TGTGCCAGCAGTGAGTGGACTAGCGGACAAGAGACCCAGTACTTC.

This clonotype turned up a few times. The chain combines TRBV4-1 with TRBJ2-7, with TRBD2 as a possible D gene (6 bases). V was cut by 1 base and J by 12 bases, with 16 bases left in between. The CDR3 spans 13 residues. Germline assignment: CDR1 MGHRA and CDR2 YSYEKL. The CDR3 is CASSQVRGGHLYF. The DNA of the CDR3 is TGCGCCAGCAGCCAAGTTCGGGGAGGCCACCTGTACTTC.

This clonotype was counted only a few times. The chain combines TRBV6-5 with TRBJ1-2; D possibly corresponds to TRBD1 (6 bases). The V gene's germline CDR1 is MNHEY and CDR2 SVGAGI. V was cut by 0 bases and J by 4 bases, with 21 bases left in between. This CDR3 comprises 18 residues. The CDR3 DNA reads as TGTGCCAGCAGTTACTCAGGCAGGGGAAATTGGAATCCCTATGGCTACACCTTC. Residues: CASSYSGRGNWNPYGYTF.

This clonotype was recorded a few times. The chain couples TRBV5-1 to TRBJ2-5; the match to TRBD1 covers 7 bases. The CDR3 runs to 16 residues. Losses at the gene ends were 0 bases for V and 2 bases for J; bases not matched to a gene: 7. Germline values: CDR1 SGHRS, CDR2 YFSETQ. CDR3 residues: CASSLARPGQQETQYF. The CDR3 bases are TGCGCCAGCAGCTTGGCTCGTCCGGGACAGCAAGAGACCCAGTACTTC.

The rearrangement uses TRBV4-2 and TRBJ2-7; TRBD1 might be the D (5 bases). CDR3 size: 14 residues. Germline values: CDR1 LGHNA, CDR2 YNFKEQ. The V end lost 4 bases, the J end lost 6 bases, and 16 bases lay between the germline ends. CDR3 bases: TGTGCCAGCAGCCGTGTGGGGCCCGAGAGCGAGCAGTACTTC. It translates to CASSRVGPESEQYF.

This clonotype came up many times. V usage is TRBV5-6 and J usage is TRBJ2-7; 8 bases are shared with TRBD1. Germline V gene lookup returns CDR1 SGHDT and CDR2 YYEEEE. CDR3 length: 14 residues. The trim removed 4 bases at V and 6 bases at J, leaving 9 bases unmatched. The CDR3 is CASSTDRANFEQYF. The CDR3 region has the DNA TGTGCCAGCAGCACGGACAGGGCAAATTTCGAGCAGTACTTC.

V is TRBV27 and J is TRBJ2-7; tentative D call: TRBD2 (7 bases). From germline, CDR1 is MNHEY and CDR2 SMNVEV (reference sequence). Trimming took 0 bases from V and 7 from J, leaving 13 bases between them. The CDR3 covers 14 residues. The CDR3 DNA reads as TGTGCCAGCAGTTTATCACAGGGAGGGTATGAGCAGTACTTC. Translation: CASSLSQGGYEQYF.

The sample holds a few counts of this clonotype. V and J are TRBV7-3 and TRBJ2-7; the match to TRBD1 covers 10 bases. Germline loops: CDR1 SGHTA, CDR2 FQGTGA. This CDR3 contains 16 residues. Unmatched junction bases numbered 11, after V lost 5 bases and J lost 4 bases. In nucleotides, the CDR3 is TGTGCCAGCAGCGTCATACCGGGACAGGGGTTTTACGAGCAGTACTTC. Its translation: CASSVIPGQGFYEQYF.